This paragraph reports one T cell receptor (beta chain). This clone's antigen is unknown. The sample holds no much larger clone one base away, and base qualities are not on file. Library preparation employed the immunoSEQ multiplex PCR assay. The multiplex PCR relied on a mix of 60 forward primers for TCR Vbeta segments and 13 reverse primers for TCR Jbeta segments. The CDR3 region of rearranged TCR beta genes was amplified from genomic DNA with a multiplex PCR assay. The Illumina HiSeq System was used to sequence the amplified TCR beta libraries as 87-base-pair reads. The original pipeline was this. Across the roughly 670 repertoires, a later analysis counted approximately 75 million unique TCR beta chains, 9.5 million to 12 million of which were shared by at least two donors. A nearest-neighbor algorithm error-corrected the raw reads and collapsed the reads into unique sequences, merging closely related sequences to remove PCR and sequencing errors. V, D and J gene segments were assigned by aligning CDR3 sequences to IMGT reference sequences. Each retained sequence needed at least a six-nucleotide match to both a V gene segment and a J gene segment. A rearrangement counted as productive if the CDR3 had no stop codons and remained in frame with V and J, and every other rearrangement counted as non-productive. CDR3 was defined by IMGT convention, running from the second conserved V-encoded cysteine to the conserved J-encoded phenylalanine. The earlier analysis of about 560 of the donors excluded any sequence lacking an unambiguous match to a single V gene segment. An earlier analysis of several hundred of the donors called V segments functional above 56.7% productive rearrangements and segregating when the between-donor standard deviation exceeded 5%. To diagnose cytomegalovirus status from the catalog of TCR beta chain sequences, a statistical classification framework was built. In a later analysis, TCR nucleotide sequences were compared against IMGT/GENE-DB human TR gene sequences so that V and J genes could be assigned. A later analysis assigned CDR3 sequences and most-parsimonious VDJ recombination scenarios with the TCRdist pipeline. In a later analysis, every TCR beta chain was defined by the combination of its CDR3 amino acid sequence and its V-gene family, and reads without a unique V-gene family were dropped. To address suspected cross-contamination and a sequencing artifact, a later analysis removed approximately 590 highly shared, low-generation-probability nucleotide sequences. For each public chain, a later analysis derived a clonal expansion index from normalized ranks of inferred template counts within each repertoire. In a later analysis, generation probabilities were computed using a VDJ recombination model fitted to out-of-frame rearrangements, and the results were checked against IGoR. In a later analysis, hypergeometric tests were used to score TCR-TCR, TCR-HLA and TCR-CMV co-occurrence, with a repertoire-size bias correction applied to TCR pairs. A later analysis estimated false discovery rates by permuting HLA or CMV assignments 20 times. A later analysis grouped co-occurring TCRs with DBSCAN, adding TCRdist sequence similarity when clustering within HLA-allele-positive subsets. Repertoires with fewer than 30,000 or more than 120,000 public chains were left out of co-occurrence clustering, as were a handful of repertoires with anomalous nucleotide sharing. TCRdb carries this immuneACCESS record with in-frame sequences only. Its versions omit some clonotypes, under half of them owing to an unresolved V gene in the studies checked, with the rest unexplained. V and J calls plus clone size are reproduced from that table; the DNA served to infer D and trimming. The sample records about 220,000 clones, over 80% of which are singletons. 5.4% of the sample is taken by the ten largest.

The sample comes from a study of cytomegalovirus exposure and HLA in healthy donors (TCRdb year 2017). Background on the whole study: In an earlier analysis of fewer than 750 of the donors, about 260 Gb of sequence data and roughly 100 million unique TCR beta sequences from about 179 million T cells were reported. Among under 450 genotyped donors of the cohort, an average of approximately 250,000 unique TCR beta nucleotide sequences were sequenced per donor, around 18% of them non-productive. Every repertoire in the discovery cohort had been generated on one and the same sequencing platform. The aim of the study was to test whether cataloging public T cell receptors could identify signatures of past pathogen exposure. A later genetic analysis took genome-wide SNP genotypes for about three fifths of the 666 donors and used that subset as a discovery cohort. Besides the first cohort of roughly 700 subjects, a separate validation cohort made up of 95 to 150 different subjects was used. Of the roughly 400 genotyped donors, 65% to 90% fell in the genetic ancestry cluster associated with self-reported Caucasian donors. Class I and class II HLA loci were covered by the typing at four-digit resolution. Using immunosequencing, the study profiled T cell repertoires from fewer than 850 subjects and related those repertoires to cytomegalovirus serostatus. Because of strong linkage in the cohort, five DR-DQ haplotypes were treated as single units for association and clustering. To study patterns of TCR occurrence, a later analysis re-analyzed previously published TCR beta repertoires from several hundred donors and added high-resolution HLA genotyping. An earlier analysis of 587 of the donors used high-throughput TCR beta sequencing to judge whether each TCR beta V gene segment behaved as functional or pseudogenic. Rather than drawing on any new phenotypic data, the later analysis identified candidate immune exposures from TCR beta sequences and the way those sequences occurred across donors. The study combined high-throughput TCR immunosequencing, statistical association of individual TCRs with disease status, and machine learning to predict cytomegalovirus infection status. Typing coverage differed by locus: A, B, C, DRB1 and DQB1 were typed in roughly 620-630 donors, DQA1 in 500 to 550, DPA1 in nearly 610, and DPB1 in roughly 450. An early release covering 500 to 750 HLA-typed donors comprised about 300 gigabases of sequencing data and some 79 million unique TCR sequences. Donor age, sex, ethnicity and CMV serostatus were compiled together with the repertoire data. The paper as a whole reports these results and caveats: V-gene and J-gene trimming of TCR beta chains was associated with a missense DCLRE1C variant in a later genetic analysis, and the association was replicated in an independent cohort. Only TCR beta chains were sequenced in this cohort, and the absence of alpha or paired-chain data limited detectable features. Sequencing depth was assumed to be roughly uniform across donors in the presence/absence analyses, though that assumption may not hold. Assigning TCR associations to individual alleles was difficult when HLA alleles, especially DR and DQ, strongly co-occurred. It was suggested by the authors that the approach could potentially be generalized to other disease states and immunological phenotypes. Most TCR sequences were observed very rarely across donors, whereas some public TCRs were present in many individuals. According to a later analysis, TCR association rates differed among HLA loci, with DRB1 alleles showing the most associated TCRs and HLA-C alleles showing the fewest. The earlier analysis of 587 of the donors excluded some 16 rarely observed V segments, including chromosome 9 orphons, because counts were too low. A cluster of highly shared sequence variants was judged likely to represent a technical artifact of the sequencing pipeline. A later analysis reported that several top co-occurrence clusters appeared linked to parvovirus B19, influenza, CMV and Epstein-Barr virus. A later analysis found that HLA-associated TCR beta chains were more clonally expanded and had lower generation probabilities than equally common non-associated chains. A further reported finding was that TCR beta sequences accurately predicted the HLA-A and HLA-B alleles for most subjects in the first cohort. In both the original and validation cohorts, the classifier was reported to diagnose cytomegalovirus status with high specificity and sensitivity. A later analysis found that most CMV-associated TCR beta chains appeared HLA-restricted, with HLA associations seemingly driven largely by CMV exposure. In an earlier analysis of roughly 560 of the donors, most TCR beta V segments were observed in productive rearrangements about 87% or about 30% of the time, broadly matching IMGT annotations. A few of the identified cytomegalovirus-associated TCR beta chains were confirmed in vitro to be specific for cytomegalovirus antigens. According to a later genetic analysis, donors in an Asian-associated ancestry cluster had fewer N-insertions in productive TCRs than the roughly 660-donor mean. Some IMGT-functional V segments, including TRBV6-2 and TRBV6-3, could not be told apart with the 87-base-pair reads, so those segments were excluded. Correlated functional status among segregating V segments might be attributable to linkage disequilibrium, but an unknown experimental factor could not be ruled out. HLA typing was unavailable for some donors at each locus, so association tests used only the typed subset. The study listed around 160 TCR beta chains as associated with cytomegalovirus. CMV serostatus was the only immune exposure information available for the cohort. At a false discovery rate of 0.05, a later analysis linked about 17,000 TCR beta sequences to specific HLA alleles.

For CDR1 and CDR2, the germline V gene lists MRHNA and SNTAGT. Its CDR3 holds 13 amino acids, cysteine through phenylalanine. The CDR3 DNA has 39 bases and is translated from base 1. Trimming accounts for 10 bases at V and 4 bases at J, while the number of junction bases matched to no gene is 6. The cohort was made up of 666 healthy bone marrow donors. All cohort members were sampled while nominally healthy, although unrecorded immune exposures were likely present. The donor was CMV seropositive and belonged to the group of a few hundred seropositive cohort members. Each donor provided a peripheral blood sample, and peripheral blood mononuclear cells were used for TCR beta sequencing. Genomic DNA was extracted from the blood cell samples with the Qiagen DNeasy Blood Extraction Kit.

The source material was PBMCs. The receptor was derived from a woman in her thirties or forties in good health and CMV-seropositive. The sequence joins TRBV6-4 to TRBJ2-3; 9 bases in the junction line up with TRBD2. At the DNA level, the sequence is TGTGCCAATAGTAGCGGGAGCGCAGATACGCAGTATTTT. This yields the protein CANSSGSADTQYF.